Listed here is a single T cell receptor (beta chain). This sample was taken from a study of blood T cell repertoires in COVID-19. The CDR3 has 12 residues. Looked up from germline, CDR1 is MGHDK and CDR2 is SYGVNS. V lost 8 bases, J lost 11 bases, and 11 bases stayed unmatched. Sequencing used immunoSEQ multiplex PCR; TCRdb keeps in-frame clones, though not all of them. The data show about 130,000 clones, with about 80% seen just once and around 37% held by the top ten. The receptor's source is a man in his forties or fifties with active or convalescent COVID-19. The specimen sequenced was peripheral blood. V usage is TRBV25-1 and J usage is TRBJ1-1; 7 bases align to TRBD1. The CDR3 reads CASLGTALRAFF. CDR3 in DNA: TGTGCCAGCCTTGGGACAGCCCTGAGGGCTTTCTTT.